One sample yielded the 4 T cell receptor beta chains listed below, sequenced in a study of identical twins (TCRdb year 2016). The protocol used for the library was 5' RACE. Sequencing used an Illumina HiSeq 2000. TCRdb reran the public reads through fastp at Q25 and MiXCR, keeping productive beta chains. Entries that share a CDR3 protein sequence are merged under the most common genes and DNA. In this sample the table shows about 890,000 distinct CDR3 sequences, roughly 12% of which occur a single time. The ten largest account for around 1.5% of the sample. A further study also used this sample, focusing on yellow fever vaccine responses in identical twins.

The source material was PBMCs. The receptors here all came from a woman aged 18-29 years in good health.

The chain uses TRBV3-1 and TRBJ2-4; 12 bases line up with TRBD2. The CDR3 spans 18 residues. Germline CDR1 is LGHDT and CDR2 is YNNKEL (reference sequence). J gave up 1 base and V 5 bases, and 9 bases lay outside the gene matches. The CDR3: CASSDRTSGIRAKNIQYF. In DNA, the CDR3 is TGTGCCAGCAGCGACCGGACTAGCGGGATTCGGGCCAAAAACATTCAGTACTTC.

The V and J genes are TRBV20-1 and TRBJ2-3; 9 nucleotides line up with TRBD2. CDR3 length: 14 residues. Germline loops: CDR1 DFQATT, CDR2 SNEGSKA (reference sequence). Trimming took 5 bases from V and 0 from J; bases not matched to a gene: 3. In nucleotides, the CDR3 is TGCAGTGCTCCTAGCGGGGATAGCACAGATACGCAGTATTTT. It yields the protein CSAPSGDSTDTQYF.

This clonotype showed up many times. This sequence joins TRBV12-3 or TRBV12-4 and TRBJ2-1, with TRBD2 matching over 7 bases. Trimming removed 6 bases from V and 15 bases from J; junction bases left unmatched: 14. This CDR3 contains 13 residues. The chain's CDR3 is CASRDSLGGRGFF. The CDR3 DNA reads TGTGCCAGCAGAGATTCTTTAGGTGGGAGGGGGTTCTTC.

The V gene is TRBV28, the J gene TRBJ2-7; TRBD2 matches at 7 bases. Germline assignment: CDR1 MDHEN and CDR2 SYDVKM. After removal of 10 bases from V and 3 bases from J, the junction contained 3 bases not matched to a gene. There are 11 residues in the CDR3. CDR3 residues: CATRGVYEQYV. CDR3 bases: TGTGCCACCCGGGGGGTCTACGAGCAGTACGTC.